Described below is a single T cell receptor (beta chain) sequence and its context. Its matching antigen is unknown. This specimen belongs to a study of blood T cells in healthy people across ages. Study outcomes and limitations: Older individuals had lower TCR beta diversity per million T cells (the decline was roughly linear).

Looked up from germline, CDR1 is MNHEY and CDR2 is SMNVEV (reference sequence). CDR3 length: 17 residues. V was clipped by 2 bases and J by 1 base; unmatched bases: 7. The people who gave samples were healthy Caucasians from Russia, aged about 6 to 100. PCR was performed a second time for about 7 to 11 cycles using a sample-barcoded 5' primer and a J-beta primer mix. There were at least 2.5 million CDR3-containing paired-end reads obtained from each sample. TCRdb passed the 5' RACE reads through MiXCR, listing each CDR3 protein once. Altogether 1.5 million to 2 million distinct CDR3 sequences are present, roughly 50% being singletons, with the ten largest covering about 2.1%.

Material: blood. The chain recombines TRBV27 with TRBJ1-1; 10 bases align to TRBD1. The sequence was collected from a woman in her thirties or forties in good health. CDR3 DNA sequence: TGTGCCAGCAGTTTACGGGGACAGGGGTTGACGAACACTGAAGCTTTCTTT. Protein product: CASSLRGQGLTNTEAFF.